Below, 5 T cell receptor beta chains from the same sample are listed, as sequenced in a study of blood T cell repertoires in COVID-19. Sequencing was performed with immunoSEQ multiplex PCR; in TCRdb, only in-frame clones are kept and a portion is missing. The sample records 87,000 or so clones, approximately 86% being singletons. Sample: peripheral blood. The receptors come from a man aged 40-50 years with acute or convalescent COVID-19.

The V call is TRBV30, the J call TRBJ1-5; 10 bases are a match to TRBD1. J was trimmed by 6 bases and V by 1 base; bases with no gene match: 12. CDR3 length: 17 amino acids. Germline CDR1 GTSNPN, CDR2 SVGIG (reference sequence). The CDR3 region is CAWSAGQGIFGGQPQHF. As DNA, the CDR3 is TGTGCCTGGAGTGCGGGACAGGGGATCTTTGGTGGTCAGCCCCAGCATTTT.

The chain is built from TRBV18 and TRBJ1-2; 10 bases align to TRBD1. V trimming: 3 bases; J trimming: 5 bases; junction bases outside the gene matches: 3. The CDR3 has 14 residues. CDR1 and CDR2 from the germline V gene are KGHSH and LQKENI. The CDR3 region has the DNA TGTGCCAGCTCACCGACAGGGGGCGGGTATGGCTACACCTTC. Translated, it gives CASSPTGGGYGYTF.

This clone came up a few times. V gene TRBV6-2 or TRBV6-3 combines with J gene TRBJ2-1; 7 nucleotides line up with TRBD2. The J segment lost 7 bases and the V segment lost 6 bases, leaving 18 bases of the junction unmatched. The length of the CDR3 is 17 residues. Germline CDR1 is MNHEY and CDR2 is SVGEGT. The CDR3 bases are TGTGCCAGCAGCACTAGCATTACTACTAGCGCGCGAAATGAGCAGTTCTTC. Translation gives CASSTSITTSARNEQFF.

The chain is built from TRBV30 and TRBJ1-2, with D maybe TRBD1 (5 bases). The CDR3 has 14 residues. V lost 2 bases and J lost 4, with 14 bases in between. In germline, CDR1 is GTSNPN, CDR2 SVGIG (reference sequence). The CDR3 region has the DNA TGTGCCTGGAGTTTCAGGGATCGGGTCTATGGCTACACCTTC. The encoded protein is CAWSFRDRVYGYTF.

V and J are TRBV25-1 and TRBJ2-1, with TRBD2 identical over 7 bases. This CDR3 region has 16 residues. The V segment lost 6 bases and the J segment 9 bases; nucleotides outside the gene matches: 17. Germline V lookup: CDR1 MGHDK, CDR2 SYGVNS. DNA of the CDR3: TGTGCCAGCAGCCCACTGGCGGGAGAAGGGAGAGGTGAGCAGTTCTTC. As protein: CASSPLAGEGRGEQFF.